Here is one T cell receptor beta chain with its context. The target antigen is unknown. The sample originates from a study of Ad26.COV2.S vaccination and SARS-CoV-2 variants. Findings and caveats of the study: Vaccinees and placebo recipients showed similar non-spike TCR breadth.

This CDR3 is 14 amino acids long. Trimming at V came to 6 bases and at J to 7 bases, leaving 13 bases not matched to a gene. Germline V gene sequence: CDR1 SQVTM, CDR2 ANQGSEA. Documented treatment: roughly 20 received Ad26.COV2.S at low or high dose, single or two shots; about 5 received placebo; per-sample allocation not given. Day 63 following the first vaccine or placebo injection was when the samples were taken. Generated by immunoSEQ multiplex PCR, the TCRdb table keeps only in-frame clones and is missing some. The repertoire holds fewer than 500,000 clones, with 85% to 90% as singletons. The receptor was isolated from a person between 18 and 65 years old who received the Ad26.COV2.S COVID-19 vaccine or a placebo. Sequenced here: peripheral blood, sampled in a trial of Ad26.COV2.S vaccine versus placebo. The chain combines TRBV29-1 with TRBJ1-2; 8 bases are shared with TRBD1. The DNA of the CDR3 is TGCAGCGTCCAACGTCGGACAGGGACGGGTGGCTACACCTTC. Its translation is CSVQRRTGTGGYTF.